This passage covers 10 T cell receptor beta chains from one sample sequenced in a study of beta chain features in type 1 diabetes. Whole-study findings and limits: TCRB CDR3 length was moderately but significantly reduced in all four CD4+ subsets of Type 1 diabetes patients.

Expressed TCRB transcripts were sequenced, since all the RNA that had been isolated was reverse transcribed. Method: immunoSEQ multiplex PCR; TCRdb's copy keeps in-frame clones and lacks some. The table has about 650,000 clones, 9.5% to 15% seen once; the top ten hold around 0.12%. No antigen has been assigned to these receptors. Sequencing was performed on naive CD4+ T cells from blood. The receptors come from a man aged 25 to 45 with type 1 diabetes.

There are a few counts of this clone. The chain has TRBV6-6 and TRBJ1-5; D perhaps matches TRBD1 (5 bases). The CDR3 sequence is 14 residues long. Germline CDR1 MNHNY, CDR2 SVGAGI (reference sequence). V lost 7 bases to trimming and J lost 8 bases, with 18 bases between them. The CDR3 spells CASTSRGTGEPQHF. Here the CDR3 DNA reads TGTGCCAGCACATCCCGGGGAACGGGGGAGCCCCAGCATTTT.

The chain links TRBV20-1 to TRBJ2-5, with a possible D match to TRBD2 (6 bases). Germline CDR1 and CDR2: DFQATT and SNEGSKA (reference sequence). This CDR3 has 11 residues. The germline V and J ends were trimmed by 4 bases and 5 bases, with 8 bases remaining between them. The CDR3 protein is CSAMRGETQYF. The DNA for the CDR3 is TGCAGTGCTATGCGGGGTGAGACCCAGTACTTC.

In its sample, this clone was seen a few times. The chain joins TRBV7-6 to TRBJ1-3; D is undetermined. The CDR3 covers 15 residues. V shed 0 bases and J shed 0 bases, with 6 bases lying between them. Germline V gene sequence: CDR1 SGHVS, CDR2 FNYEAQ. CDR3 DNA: TGTGCCAGCAGCTTAGCAGGATTCTCTGGAAACACCATATATTTT. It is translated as CASSLAGFSGNTIYF. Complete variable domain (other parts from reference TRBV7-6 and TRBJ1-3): GAGVSQSPRYKVTKRGQDVALRCDPISGHVSLYWYRQALGQGPEFLTYFNYEAQQDKSGLPNDRFSAERPEGSISTLTIQRTEQRDSAMYRCASSLAGFSGNTIYFGEGSWLTVV.

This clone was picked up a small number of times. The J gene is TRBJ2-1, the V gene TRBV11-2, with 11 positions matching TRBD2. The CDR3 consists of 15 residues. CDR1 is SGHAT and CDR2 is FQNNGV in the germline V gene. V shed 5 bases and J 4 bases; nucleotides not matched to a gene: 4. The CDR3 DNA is TGTGCCAGCAGCACTTCTAGCGGGGGGTACAATGAGCAGTTCTTC. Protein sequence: CASSTSSGGYNEQFF.

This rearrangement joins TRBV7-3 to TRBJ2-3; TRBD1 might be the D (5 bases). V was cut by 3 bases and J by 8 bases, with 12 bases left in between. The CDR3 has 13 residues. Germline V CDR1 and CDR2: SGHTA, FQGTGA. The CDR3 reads CASSLQGIGTQYF. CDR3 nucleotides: TGTGCCAGCAGCTTGCAGGGAATAGGTACGCAGTATTTT.

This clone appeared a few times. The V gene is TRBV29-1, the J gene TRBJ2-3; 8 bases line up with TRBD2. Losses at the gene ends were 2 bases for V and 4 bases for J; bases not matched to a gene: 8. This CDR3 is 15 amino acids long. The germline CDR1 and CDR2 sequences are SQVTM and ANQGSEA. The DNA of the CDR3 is TGCAGCGTTGAATCACAAGCGGGGGAGTCAGATACGCAGTATTTT. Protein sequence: CSVESQAGESDTQYF.

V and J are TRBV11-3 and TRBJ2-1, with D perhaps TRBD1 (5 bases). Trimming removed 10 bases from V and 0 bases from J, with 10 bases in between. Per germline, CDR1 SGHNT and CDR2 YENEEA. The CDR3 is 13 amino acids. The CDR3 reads CAIQASSYNEQFF. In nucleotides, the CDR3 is TGTGCCATACAGGCGAGCTCCTACAATGAGCAGTTCTTC.

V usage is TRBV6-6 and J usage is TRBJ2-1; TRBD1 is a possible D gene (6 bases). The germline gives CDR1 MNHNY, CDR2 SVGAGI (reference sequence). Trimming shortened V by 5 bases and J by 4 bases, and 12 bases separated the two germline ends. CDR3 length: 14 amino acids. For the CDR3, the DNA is TGTGCCAGCAGTCAGACAGGACCATACAATGAGCAGTTCTTC. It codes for CASSQTGPYNEQFF.

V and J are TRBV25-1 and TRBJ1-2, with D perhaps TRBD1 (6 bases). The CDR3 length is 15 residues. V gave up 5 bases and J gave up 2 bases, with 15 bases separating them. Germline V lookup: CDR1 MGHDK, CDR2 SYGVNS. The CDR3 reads CASSPRGLGNYGYTF. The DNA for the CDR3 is TGTGCCAGCAGTCCCAGGGGATTAGGGAACTATGGCTACACCTTC.

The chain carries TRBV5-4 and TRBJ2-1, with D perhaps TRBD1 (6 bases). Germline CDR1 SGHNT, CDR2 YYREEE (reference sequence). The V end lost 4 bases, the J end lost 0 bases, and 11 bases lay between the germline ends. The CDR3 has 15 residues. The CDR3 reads CASSRDTNSYNEQFF. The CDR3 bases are TGTGCCAGCAGCCGGGACACCAACTCCTACAATGAGCAGTTCTTC.